One sample yielded the 2 T cell receptor beta chains listed below, sequenced in a study of cytomegalovirus exposure and HLA in healthy donors. Vbeta (60) and Jbeta (13) primers were used in the PCR. Method: immunoSEQ multiplex PCR; TCRdb's copy keeps in-frame clones and lacks some. The sample gives approximately 190,000 clones, around 85% of which show up once; 3.5% to 4% is in the top ten. The sequencing sample was made of PBMCs. All receptors derive from a middle-aged man in good health and CMV-seronegative.

The sample holds one count of this clone. V and J are TRBV9 and TRBJ2-3; TRBD2 might be the D (6 bases). The length of the CDR3 is 17 residues. V shed 2 bases and J shed 3 bases, with 19 bases lying between them. Germline V gene lookup returns CDR1 SGDLS and CDR2 YYNGEE. The CDR3: CASSVIGTALGTDTQYF. The CDR3 region has the DNA TGTGCCAGCAGCGTCATTGGGACTGCCTTGGGGACAGATACGCAGTATTTT.

The J gene is TRBJ1-1, the V gene TRBV6-5, with D possibly matching TRBD1 (5 bases). Germline V gene data show CDR1 as MNHEY and CDR2 as SVGAGI. V lost 4 bases and J 1 base, leaving 7 bases between the germline ends. CDR3 size: 13 residues. DNA of the CDR3: TGTGCCAGCAGTTTCGGGGGGAACACTGAAGCTTTCTTT. This encodes CASSFGGNTEAFF.